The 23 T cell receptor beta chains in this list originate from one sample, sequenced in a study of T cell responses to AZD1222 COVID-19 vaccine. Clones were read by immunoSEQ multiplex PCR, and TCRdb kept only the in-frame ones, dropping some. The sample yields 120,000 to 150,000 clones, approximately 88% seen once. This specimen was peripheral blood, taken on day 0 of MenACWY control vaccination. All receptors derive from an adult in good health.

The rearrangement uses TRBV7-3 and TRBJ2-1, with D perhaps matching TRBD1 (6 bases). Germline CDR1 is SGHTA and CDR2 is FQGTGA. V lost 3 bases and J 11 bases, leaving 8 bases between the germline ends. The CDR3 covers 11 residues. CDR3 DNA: TGTGCCAGCAGCTTTGGGGGCCAGCAGTTCTTC. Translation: CASSFGGQQFF.

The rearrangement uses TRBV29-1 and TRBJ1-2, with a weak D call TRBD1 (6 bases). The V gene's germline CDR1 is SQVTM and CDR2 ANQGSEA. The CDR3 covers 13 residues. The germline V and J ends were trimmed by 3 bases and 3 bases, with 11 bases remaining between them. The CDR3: CSVDVQGDYGYTF. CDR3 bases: TGCAGCGTTGACGTACAGGGTGACTATGGCTACACCTTC.

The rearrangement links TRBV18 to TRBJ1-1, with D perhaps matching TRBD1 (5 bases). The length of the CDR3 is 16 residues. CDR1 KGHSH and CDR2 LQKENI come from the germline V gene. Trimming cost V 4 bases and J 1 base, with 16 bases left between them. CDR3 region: CASSQASQGKNTEAFF. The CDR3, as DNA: TGTGCCAGCTCACAAGCTAGCCAGGGTAAGAACACTGAAGCTTTCTTT.

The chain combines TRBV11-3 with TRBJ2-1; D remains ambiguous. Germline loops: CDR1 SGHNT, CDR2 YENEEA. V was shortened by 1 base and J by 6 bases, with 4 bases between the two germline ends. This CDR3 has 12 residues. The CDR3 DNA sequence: TGTGCCAGCAGCTTAGTCTTCAATGAGCAGTTCTTC. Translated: CASSLVFNEQFF.

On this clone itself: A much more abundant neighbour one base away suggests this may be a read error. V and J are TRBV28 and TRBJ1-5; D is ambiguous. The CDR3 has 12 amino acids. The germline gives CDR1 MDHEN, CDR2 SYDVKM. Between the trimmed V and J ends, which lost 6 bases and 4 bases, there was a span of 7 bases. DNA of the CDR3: TGTGCCAGCAGCTTGATGAATCAGCCCCAGCATTTT. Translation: CASSLMNQPQHF.

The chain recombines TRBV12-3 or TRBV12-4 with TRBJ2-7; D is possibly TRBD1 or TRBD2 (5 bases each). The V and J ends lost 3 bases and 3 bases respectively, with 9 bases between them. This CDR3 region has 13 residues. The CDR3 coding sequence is TGTGCCAGCAGTTTCACAGGAGGCTACGAGCAGTACTTC. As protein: CASSFTGGYEQYF.

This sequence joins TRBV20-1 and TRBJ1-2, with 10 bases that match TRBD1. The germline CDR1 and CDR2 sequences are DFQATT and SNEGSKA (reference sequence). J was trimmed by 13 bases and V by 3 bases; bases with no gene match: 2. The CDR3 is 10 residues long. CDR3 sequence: CSARTGGVTF. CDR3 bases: TGCAGTGCTAGGACAGGGGGCGTCACCTTC.

The CDR3 loop is CASGLAPFEAKTGELFF. The CDR3 region has the DNA TGTGCTAGTGGTTTGGCCCCCTTCGAGGCTAAGACCGGGGAGCTGTTTTTT. V is TRBV12-5 and J is TRBJ2-2; D unclear. The CDR3 has 17 amino acids. The germline V and J ends were trimmed by 1 base and 5 bases, with 17 bases remaining between them. The germline V gene encodes CDR1 LGHNT and CDR2 FRNRAP.

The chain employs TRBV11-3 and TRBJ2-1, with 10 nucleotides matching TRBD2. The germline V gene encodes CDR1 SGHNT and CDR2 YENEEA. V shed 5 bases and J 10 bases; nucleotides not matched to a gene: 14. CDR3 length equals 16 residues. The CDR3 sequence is CASSTQRRLAGVEQFF. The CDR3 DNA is TGTGCCAGCAGCACGCAGAGACGGCTAGCGGGAGTCGAGCAGTTCTTC.

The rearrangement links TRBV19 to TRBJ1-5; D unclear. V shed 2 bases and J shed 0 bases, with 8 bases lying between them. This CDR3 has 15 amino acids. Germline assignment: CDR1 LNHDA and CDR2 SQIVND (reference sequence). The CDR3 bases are TGTGCCAGTAGTATATTGCGGGATAGCAATCAGCCCCAGCATTTT. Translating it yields CASSILRDSNQPQHF.

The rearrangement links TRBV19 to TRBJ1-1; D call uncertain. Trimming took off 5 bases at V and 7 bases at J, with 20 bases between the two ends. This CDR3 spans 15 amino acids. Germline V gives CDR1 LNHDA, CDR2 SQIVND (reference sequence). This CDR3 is CASSRGRLQSFEAFF. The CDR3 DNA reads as TGTGCCAGTAGTCGTGGTAGGCTGCAGAGCTTTGAAGCTTTCTTT.

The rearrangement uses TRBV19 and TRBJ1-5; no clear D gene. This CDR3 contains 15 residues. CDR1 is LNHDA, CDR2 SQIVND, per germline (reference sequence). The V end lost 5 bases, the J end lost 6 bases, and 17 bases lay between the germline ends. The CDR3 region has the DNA TGTGCCAGTAGTGCGGGAGTCGAGAGGAGTCAGCCCCAGCATTTT. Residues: CASSAGVERSQPQHF.

The CDR3 sequence is CASSPGSSLFSGANVLTF. The DNA for the CDR3 is TGTGCCAGCAGCCCTGGCTCATCTCTGTTCTCTGGGGCCAACGTCCTGACTTTC. The chain combines TRBV4-2 with TRBJ2-6; D uncertain. CDR1 is LGHNA, CDR2 YNFKEQ, per germline. Between the trimmed V and J ends, which lost 4 bases and 0 bases, there was a span of 16 bases. This CDR3 spans 18 amino acids.

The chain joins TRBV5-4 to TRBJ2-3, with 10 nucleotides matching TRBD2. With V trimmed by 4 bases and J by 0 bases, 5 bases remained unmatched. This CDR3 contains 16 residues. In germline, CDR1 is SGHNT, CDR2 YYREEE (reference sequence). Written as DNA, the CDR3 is TGTGCCAGCAGCAGGACTAGCGGTCTCAGCACAGATACGCAGTATTTT. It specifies CASSRTSGLSTDTQYF.

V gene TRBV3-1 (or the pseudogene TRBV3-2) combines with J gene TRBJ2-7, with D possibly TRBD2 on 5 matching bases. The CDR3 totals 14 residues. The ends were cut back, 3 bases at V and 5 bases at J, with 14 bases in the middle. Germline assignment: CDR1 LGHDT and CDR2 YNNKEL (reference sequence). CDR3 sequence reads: CASSQLGDINEQYF. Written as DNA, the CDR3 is TGTGCCAGCAGCCAGCTCGGGGATATCAACGAGCAGTACTTC.

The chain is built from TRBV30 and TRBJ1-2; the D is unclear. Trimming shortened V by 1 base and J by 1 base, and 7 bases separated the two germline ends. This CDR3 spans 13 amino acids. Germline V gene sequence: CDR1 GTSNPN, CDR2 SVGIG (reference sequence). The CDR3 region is CAWSATINYGYTF. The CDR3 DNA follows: TGTGCCTGGAGTGCAACGATTAACTATGGCTACACCTTC.

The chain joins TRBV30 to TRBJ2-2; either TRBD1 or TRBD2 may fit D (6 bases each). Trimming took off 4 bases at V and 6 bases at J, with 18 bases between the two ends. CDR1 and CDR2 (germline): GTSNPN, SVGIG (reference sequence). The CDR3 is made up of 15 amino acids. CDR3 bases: TGTGCCTGGAATCCGGGGGCATACACCCCCGGGGAGCTGTTTTTT. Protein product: CAWNPGAYTPGELFF. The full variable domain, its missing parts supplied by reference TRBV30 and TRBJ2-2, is SQTIHQWPATLVQPVGSPLSLECTVEGTSNPNLYWYRQAAGRGLQLLFYSVGIGQISSEVPQNLSASRPQDRQFILSSKKLLLSDSGFYLCAWNPGAYTPGELFFGEGSRLTVL.

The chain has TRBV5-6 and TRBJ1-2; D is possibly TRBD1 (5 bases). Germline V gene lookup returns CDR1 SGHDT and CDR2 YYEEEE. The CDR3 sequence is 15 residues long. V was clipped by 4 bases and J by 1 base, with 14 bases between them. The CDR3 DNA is TGTGCCAGCAGCCCTACCGGGGCTGTTAACTATGGCTACACCTTC. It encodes CASSPTGAVNYGYTF.

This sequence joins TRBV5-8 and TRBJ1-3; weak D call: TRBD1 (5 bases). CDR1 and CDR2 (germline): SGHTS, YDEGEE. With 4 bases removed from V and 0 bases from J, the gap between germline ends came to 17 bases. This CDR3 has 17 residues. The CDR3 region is CASSNFRGASSGNTIYF. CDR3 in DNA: TGTGCCAGCAGCAACTTTCGGGGCGCGAGCTCTGGAAACACCATATATTTT.

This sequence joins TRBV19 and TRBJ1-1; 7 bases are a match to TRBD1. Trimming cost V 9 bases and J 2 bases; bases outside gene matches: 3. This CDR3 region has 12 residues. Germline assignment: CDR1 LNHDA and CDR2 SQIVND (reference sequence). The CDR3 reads CASRDRNTEAFF. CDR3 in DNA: TGTGCCAGCAGGGACAGAAACACTGAAGCTTTCTTT.

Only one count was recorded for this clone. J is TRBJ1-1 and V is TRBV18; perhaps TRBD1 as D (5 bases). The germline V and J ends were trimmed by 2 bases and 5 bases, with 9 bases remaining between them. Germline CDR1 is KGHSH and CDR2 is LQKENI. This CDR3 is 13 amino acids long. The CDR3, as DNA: TGTGCCAGCTCACCAGAAAGGGGAACTGAAGCTTTCTTT. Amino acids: CASSPERGTEAFF.

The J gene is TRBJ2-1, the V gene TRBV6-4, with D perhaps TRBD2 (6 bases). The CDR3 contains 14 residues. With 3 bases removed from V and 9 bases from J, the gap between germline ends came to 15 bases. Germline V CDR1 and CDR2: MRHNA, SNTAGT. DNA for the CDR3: TGTGCCAGCAGTGATGGCCCGGGAGAGCGTGAGCAGTTCTTC. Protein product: CASSDGPGEREQFF.

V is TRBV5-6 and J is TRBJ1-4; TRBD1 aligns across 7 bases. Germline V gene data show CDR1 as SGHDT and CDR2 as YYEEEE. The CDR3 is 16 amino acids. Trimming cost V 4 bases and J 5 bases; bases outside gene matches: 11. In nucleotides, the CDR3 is TGTGCCAGCAGCAGCACAACAGGGGTCGGGAATGAAAAACTGTTTTTT. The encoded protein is CASSSTTGVGNEKLFF.